This paragraph covers one T cell receptor beta chain sequence. The sample originates from a study of blood T cell repertoires in COVID-19. This table comes from immunoSEQ multiplex PCR, and its TCRdb copy is limited to in-frame clones, with some not included. The sample records 270,000 or so clones, less than 90% being singletons. This CDR3 region has 16 residues. V shed 0 bases, J shed 0 bases, and the junction held 3 bases outside the gene matches. CDR1 is SEHNR and CDR2 is FQNEAQ in the germline V gene (reference sequence). The sequence derives from a human donor in a cohort sampled during active COVID-19. The chain has TRBV7-9 and TRBJ2-5; 8 bases are a match to TRBD1. Material: peripheral blood. This CDR3 is CASSLAGTGYQETQYF. Written as DNA, the CDR3 is TGTGCCAGCAGCTTAGCCGGGACAGGCTACCAAGAGACCCAGTACTTC. The entire variable domain, with the rest obtained from reference TRBV7-9 and TRBJ2-5, is as follows: DTGVSQNPRHKITKRGQNVTFRCDPISEHNRLYWYRQTLGQGPEFLTYFQNEAQLEKSRLLSDRFSAERPKGSFSTLEIQRTEQGDSAMYLCASSLAGTGYQETQYFGPGTRLLVL.